One sample yielded the 16 T cell receptor beta chains listed below, sequenced in a study of shared clonotypes between healthy human individuals. Clones were read by immunoSEQ multiplex PCR, and TCRdb kept only the in-frame ones, dropping some. Of 1.5 million to 2.5 million clones in the sample, about 95% were seen once. Naive CD8 cells lacked CD45RO and underwent positive selection for CCR7, leaving out terminally differentiated effector memory CD45RA+ cells. Sequenced input: naive CD8+ T cells sorted from blood. The receptors were gathered from a man in his late teens or twenties in good health.

V gene TRBV4-1 combines with J gene TRBJ1-2, with D unresolved. Germline V gene sequence: CDR1 MGHRA, CDR2 YSYEKL. This CDR3 comprises 14 residues. V dropped 4 bases and J dropped 5 bases, with 14 bases sitting between them. CDR3 protein: CASSPSRALYGYTF. The CDR3 coding sequence is TGCGCCAGCAGCCCCTCCCGGGCCTTATATGGCTACACCTTC.

The chain links TRBV5-4 to TRBJ2-5; D possibly corresponds to TRBD1 (5 bases). The CDR3 contains 15 residues. Trimming left V 0 bases short and J 1 base short, with 10 bases between. Germline V CDR1 and CDR2: SGHNT, YYREEE (reference sequence). This chain's CDR3 is CASSLEGLVQETQYF. The CDR3 nucleotides read TGTGCCAGCAGCTTGGAGGGGCTCGTCCAAGAGACCCAGTACTTC.

The chain combines TRBV27 with TRBJ2-7; D remains unclear. The CDR3 has 13 amino acids. Trimming removed 6 bases at V and 3 bases at J, with 12 bases between. The germline V gene has CDR1 MNHEY and CDR2 SMNVEV (reference sequence). As DNA, the CDR3 is TGTGCCAGCAGGTCCCAGGACCACTACGAGCAGTACTTC. Protein sequence: CASRSQDHYEQYF.

The gene calls are TRBV28 and TRBJ2-7, with D possibly TRBD2 on 7 matching bases. Germline V gene lookup returns CDR1 MDHEN and CDR2 SYDVKM. The V gene lost 2 bases and the J gene lost 5 bases, with 13 bases spanning the gap. The CDR3 length is 14 residues. The CDR3 DNA is TGTGCCAGCAGTTTAGAGGGGGGGCCGGACGAGCAGTACTTC. Protein: CASSLEGGPDEQYF.

Turning to this clone: This same CDR3 is encoded by further DNA sequences in the sample. The DNA for the CDR3 is TGTGCCAGCAGCCTAGCGGGAAACTCCTACGAGCAGTACTTC. Its translation: CASSLAGNSYEQYF. The V call is TRBV11-2, the J call TRBJ2-7, with 9 bases matching TRBD2. The CDR3 is made up of 14 amino acids. The V and J ends lost 5 bases and 0 bases, in that order; junction bases with no gene match: 2. CDR1 and CDR2 (germline): SGHAT, FQNNGV.

The J gene is TRBJ2-2, the V gene TRBV6-5, with TRBD1 as a possible D gene (5 bases). Germline loops: CDR1 MNHEY, CDR2 SVGAGI. Trimming took off 2 bases at V and 6 bases at J, with 16 bases between the two ends. This CDR3 contains 16 residues. The CDR3 loop reads CASSYAQYPGSGELFF. Here the CDR3 DNA reads TGTGCCAGCAGTTACGCCCAATACCCAGGGTCCGGGGAGCTGTTTTTT.

V and J are TRBV4-1 and TRBJ2-2, with D perhaps matching TRBD1 (5 bases). The V gene's germline CDR1 is MGHRA and CDR2 YSYEKL. The CDR3 sequence is 14 residues long. Deletions cut 4 bases from V and 6 bases from J, with 12 bases between. CDR3 nucleotide sequence: TGCGCCAGCAGCCCGAACAGGTACCCCGGGGAGCTGTTTTTT. Amino acid sequence: CASSPNRYPGELFF.

This clone was counted a single time. The rearrangement links TRBV28 to TRBJ2-2, with D perhaps TRBD1 (5 bases). Trimming left V 3 bases short and J 6 bases short, with 11 bases between. The germline V gene encodes CDR1 MDHEN and CDR2 SYDVKM. The CDR3 totals 14 residues. The CDR3 is CASSFYRLSGELFF. CDR3 in DNA: TGTGCCAGCAGTTTTTACAGGTTGTCCGGGGAGCTGTTTTTT.

The chain employs TRBV16 and TRBJ1-1; tentative D call: TRBD1 (6 bases). The CDR3 covers 16 residues. Trimming shortened V by 3 bases and J by 1 base, and 15 bases separated the two germline ends. The V gene's germline CDR1 is KGHSY and CDR2 FQNENV. CDR3 coding DNA: TGTGCCAGCAGCCACCACTTTAGACAGGCGAACACTGAAGCTTTCTTT. This sequence encodes CASSHHFRQANTEAFF.

V usage is TRBV5-1 and J usage is TRBJ2-7, with D possibly TRBD2 on 6 matching bases. The V and J ends lost 0 bases and 1 base respectively, with 11 bases between them. The CDR3 consists of 15 residues. Germline V gene sequence: CDR1 SGHRS, CDR2 YFSETQ. The CDR3 here is CASSLEWGESYEQYF. The CDR3 DNA reads as TGCGCCAGCAGCTTGGAGTGGGGGGAATCCTACGAGCAGTACTTC.

The rearrangement joins TRBV5-5 to TRBJ2-1; D gene ambiguous. Germline V gene data show CDR1 as SGHKS and CDR2 as YYEKEE (reference sequence). The CDR3 runs 14 residues. The V end lost 6 bases, the J end lost 0 bases, and 10 bases lay between the germline ends. The CDR3 sequence is CASIVGSSYNEQFF. The CDR3 bases are TGTGCCAGCATCGTGGGAAGCTCCTACAATGAGCAGTTCTTC.

The V gene is TRBV30, the J gene TRBJ1-1; D is ambiguous. The length of the CDR3 is 9 residues. Deletions cut 5 bases from V and 6 bases from J, with 4 bases between. Germline V CDR1 and CDR2: GTSNPN, SVGIG (reference sequence). This chain's CDR3 is CAWGPEAFF. CDR3 DNA sequence: TGTGCCTGGGGACCTGAAGCTTTCTTT.

The genes are TRBV7-8 and TRBJ2-7; 14 bases align to TRBD2. V was clipped by 5 bases and J by 3 bases; unmatched bases: 12. This CDR3 has 18 amino acids. CDR1 SGHVS and CDR2 FQNEAQ come from the germline V gene. In DNA, the CDR3 is TGTGCCAGCAGCCCGGGACTAGCGGGAGAAATTCTGGGCTACGAGCAGTACTTC. This gives the protein CASSPGLAGEILGYEQYF.

This chain joins TRBV7-2 and TRBJ2-3; 9 positions agree with TRBD2. Trimming removed 5 bases from V and 2 bases from J; junction bases left unmatched: 8. CDR3 length equals 16 residues. CDR1 SGHTA and CDR2 FQGNSA come from the germline V gene. Here the CDR3 DNA reads TGTGCCAGCAGCCTCCAACTAGCGGGTACCACAGATACGCAGTATTTT. Encoded protein: CASSLQLAGTTDTQYF.

V is TRBV7-9 and J is TRBJ1-1; 7 nucleotides line up with TRBD1. This CDR3 contains 12 residues. Germline CDR1 SEHNR, CDR2 FQNEAQ (reference sequence). Trimming cost V 8 bases and J 8 bases; bases outside gene matches: 8. Here the CDR3 reads CASYDRVDEAFF. In nucleotides, the CDR3 is TGTGCCAGCTACGACAGGGTTGACGAAGCTTTCTTT. Full variable domain (outside the CDR3, taken from reference TRBV7-9 and TRBJ1-1): DTGVSQNPRHKITKRGQNVTFRCDPISEHNRLYWYRQTLGQGPEFLTYFQNEAQLEKSRLLSDRFSAERPKGSFSTLEIQRTEQGDSAMYLCASYDRVDEAFFGQGTRLTVV.

The genes are TRBV11-2 and TRBJ1-1; D is perhaps TRBD1 (5 bases). Trimming took 5 bases from V and 3 from J, leaving 16 bases between them. Germline lookup yields CDR1 SGHAT and CDR2 FQNNGV. CDR3 size: 15 residues. CDR3 region: CASSAELGVDTEAFF. The CDR3 coding sequence is TGTGCCAGCAGCGCGGAATTGGGGGTGGACACTGAAGCTTTCTTT.